The 28 T cell receptor beta chains given below trace back to one sample, sequenced in a study of blood T cell repertoires in COVID-19. Sequenced by immunoSEQ multiplex PCR; TCRdb stores in-frame clones only, minus some. The repertoire consists of about 200,000 clones, with approximately 83% occurring once and the leading ten covering under 3.5%. Material: peripheral blood. The receptors come from a man in his 60s with acute or convalescent COVID-19.

The V and J genes are TRBV29-1 and TRBJ2-6; TRBD1 might be the D (6 bases). The CDR3 extends over 15 amino acids. CDR1 and CDR2 (germline): SQVTM, ANQGSEA. The ends were cut back, 3 bases at V and 2 bases at J, with 11 bases in the middle. The DNA of the CDR3 is TGCAGCGTTGACAGGGGTTTGGCTGGGGCCAACGTCCTGACTTTC. It is translated as CSVDRGLAGANVLTF.

As concerns this clone: This sample also contains other DNA sequences that code for the same CDR3. The chain employs TRBV9 and TRBJ1-2, with TRBD1 matching over 9 bases. Germline-derived CDR1 and CDR2 are SGDLS and YYNGEE. Unmatched junction bases numbered 6, after V lost 4 bases and J lost 8 bases. There are 13 residues in the CDR3. CDR3 sequence: CASSSGQGDGYTF. The DNA of the CDR3 is TGTGCCAGCAGCTCGGGACAGGGTGACGGCTACACCTTC.

The sample holds a few counts of this clone. This chain links TRBV19 with TRBJ1-2; D might be TRBD1 (6 bases). The CDR3 contains 13 residues. Per the germline V gene, CDR1 is LNHDA and CDR2 is SQIVND (reference sequence). Trimming cost V 9 bases and J 8 bases, with 19 bases left between them. The chain's CDR3 is CASMTGFAKGYTF. In nucleotides, the CDR3 is TGTGCCAGCATGACAGGATTTGCCAAGGGCTACACCTTC.

This clone has a handful of counts. The genes are TRBV5-1 and TRBJ1-2; 10 bases are shared with TRBD1. The CDR3 has 14 residues. V shed 3 bases and J 4 bases; nucleotides not matched to a gene: 3. CDR1 and CDR2 (germline): SGHRS, YFSETQ. The CDR3 protein is CASSSGDRGYGYTF. Written as DNA, the CDR3 is TGCGCCAGCAGCTCGGGGGACAGGGGCTATGGCTACACCTTC.

DNA for the CDR3: TGTGCCAGCCCCCGGGAGGAAACAGACGAGCAGTACTTC. As protein: CASPREETDEQYF. The chain links TRBV7-3 to TRBJ2-7; 7 nucleotides match TRBD2. V lost 8 bases and J lost 5; bases outside the gene matches: 9. CDR1 SGHTA and CDR2 FQGTGA come from the germline V gene. This CDR3 comprises 13 residues.

This sequence joins TRBV5-6 and TRBJ2-7; 9 bases align to TRBD2. The CDR3 consists of 15 residues. J gave up 4 bases and V 5 bases, and 10 bases lay outside the gene matches. Germline V CDR1 and CDR2: SGHDT, YYEEEE. This CDR3 reads CASSSIAGVRYEQYF. For the CDR3, the DNA is TGTGCCAGCAGTAGTATAGCGGGAGTGAGATACGAGCAGTACTTC.

The gene calls are TRBV28 and TRBJ1-6; D is undetermined. Germline CDR1 and CDR2: MDHEN and SYDVKM. V lost 4 bases and J lost 7, with 2 bases in between. This CDR3 has 11 amino acids. The DNA of the CDR3 is TGTGCCAGCAGTTCGAATTCACCCCTCCACTTT. Translating it yields CASSSNSPLHF.

The chain links TRBV2 to TRBJ1-1, with TRBD1 matching 8 bases. The CDR3 sequence is 11 residues long. CDR1 is SNHLY, CDR2 FYNNEI, per germline. V was pared by 3 bases and J by 10 bases, with 1 base of the junction left unmatched. CDR3 coding DNA: TGTGCCAGCAGTGATGACAGGGGAGCTTTCTTT. Translating gives CASSDDRGAFF.

This rearrangement joins TRBV29-1 to TRBJ2-1; TRBD1 matches at 9 bases. Germline V gene data show CDR1 as SQVTM and CDR2 as ANQGSEA. V trimming: 6 bases; J trimming: 9 bases; junction bases outside the gene matches: 6. This CDR3 comprises 12 residues. The CDR3 protein is CSVTGGGGEQFF. CDR3 nucleotide sequence: TGCAGCGTGACAGGGGGTGGGGGTGAGCAGTTCTTC.

This chain joins TRBV19 and TRBJ2-1; 10 bases map to TRBD2. Trimming took 7 bases from V and 6 from J; bases not matched to a gene: 3. The CDR3 is 13 residues long. CDR1 and CDR2 from the germline V gene are LNHDA and SQIVND (reference sequence). In nucleotides, the CDR3 is TGTGCCAGTAAGCCTAGCGGGAGCAATGAGCAGTTCTTC. It encodes CASKPSGSNEQFF.

The V and J genes are TRBV2 and TRBJ1-4, with TRBD1 identical over 7 bases. The CDR3 totals 15 residues. Germline CDR1 reads SNHLY; CDR2 reads FYNNEI. Trimming cost V 5 bases and J 7 bases; bases outside gene matches: 10. CDR3 coding DNA: TGTGCCAGCAGTTCAGATCAGGGGGGAGGTGAAAAACTGTTTTTT. This codes for CASSSDQGGGEKLFF.

The chain joins TRBV28 to TRBJ1-6; 7 bases fit TRBD1. V dropped 5 bases and J dropped 9; count of bases not matched to a gene: 13. The CDR3 is 16 residues long. Looked up from germline, CDR1 is MDHEN and CDR2 is SYDVKM. CDR3 loop: CASSPPTGWSGSPLHF. CDR3 DNA: TGTGCCAGCAGTCCTCCGACAGGGTGGAGTGGTTCACCCCTCCACTTT.

This clone was detected once. This chain connects TRBV19 to TRBJ2-7; 11 positions match TRBD2. This CDR3 has 15 amino acids. The J segment lost 4 bases and the V segment lost 5 bases, leaving 7 bases of the junction unmatched. Germline loops: CDR1 LNHDA, CDR2 SQIVND (reference sequence). The CDR3, as DNA: TGTGCCAGTAGTTCCCCTAGCGGGAGGAGGTACGAGCAGTACTTC. Encoded protein: CASSSPSGRRYEQYF.

This clone was recorded only once. The chain combines TRBV9 with TRBJ1-1, with D maybe TRBD1 (6 bases). V dropped 1 base and J dropped 10 bases, with 14 bases sitting between them. In germline, CDR1 is SGDLS, CDR2 YYNGEE. The CDR3 totals 13 residues. In DNA, the CDR3 is TGTGCCAGCAGCGTAACCCCGGGACAATCAGCTTTCTTT. Residues: CASSVTPGQSAFF.

This chain uses TRBV19 with TRBJ2-7; TRBD2 matches at 8 bases. Germline-derived CDR1 and CDR2 are LNHDA and SQIVND (reference sequence). This CDR3 contains 14 residues. V lost 7 bases and J lost 3; bases outside the gene matches: 8. The CDR3 bases are TGTGCCAGTAAAAGGGCTAGCGGGCTCTACGAGCAGTACTTC. It is translated as CASKRASGLYEQYF.

The chain employs TRBV3-1 (or the pseudogene TRBV3-2) and TRBJ1-1; D possibly corresponds to TRBD1 (6 bases). The V end lost 0 bases, the J end lost 14 bases, and 19 bases lay between the germline ends. The CDR3 is made up of 14 amino acids. Germline V lookup: CDR1 LGHDT, CDR2 YNNKEL (reference sequence). In DNA form, the CDR3 reads TGTGCCAGCAGCCAAGATTCGGGGGGCGCTAAAGGCTTCTTT. It codes for CASSQDSGGAKGFF.

This clone was found a few times. The rearrangement links TRBV19 to TRBJ2-3, with a weak D call TRBD2 (5 bases). Trimming cost V 4 bases and J 2 bases, with 22 bases left between them. The CDR3 length is 18 residues. Per the germline V gene, CDR1 is LNHDA and CDR2 is SQIVND (reference sequence). The CDR3 loop is CASSTPRVKLGDTDTQYF. CDR3 nucleotide sequence: TGTGCCAGTAGTACCCCCCGGGTGAAGCTCGGGGACACAGATACGCAGTATTTT.

The chain has TRBV9 and TRBJ2-2; 11 nucleotides line up with TRBD2. The germline gives CDR1 SGDLS, CDR2 YYNGEE. Unmatched junction bases numbered 3, after V lost 6 bases and J lost 5 bases. The CDR3 totals 14 residues. CDR3 in amino acids: CASKRTSGTGELFF. CDR3 sequence (DNA): TGTGCCAGCAAAAGGACTAGCGGGACCGGGGAGCTGTTTTTT.

This clone turned up a few times. The V gene is TRBV12-3 or TRBV12-4, the J gene TRBJ2-1, with D possibly TRBD1 on 6 matching bases. The CDR3 is 13 amino acids. The V gene lost 4 bases and the J gene lost 10 bases, with 14 bases spanning the gap. The CDR3 sequence is CASSSQQGHEQFF. The DNA for the CDR3 is TGTGCCAGCAGTTCGCAACAGGGTCACGAGCAGTTCTTC.

The chain joins TRBV19 to TRBJ2-1, with 8 bases aligning to TRBD2. Germline CDR1 LNHDA, CDR2 SQIVND (reference sequence). There are 13 residues in the CDR3. V trimming: 7 bases; J trimming: 7 bases; junction bases outside the gene matches: 6. The CDR3 is CASKPAGVNEQFF. In nucleotides, the CDR3 is TGTGCCAGTAAACCAGCGGGAGTTAATGAGCAGTTCTTC. Full variable domain (missing parts from reference TRBV19 and TRBJ2-1): DGGITQSPKYLFRKEGQNVTLSCEQNLNHDAMYWYRQDPGQGLRLIYYSQIVNDFQKGDIAEGYSVSREKKESFPLTVTSAQKNPTAFYLCASKPAGVNEQFFGPGTRLTVL.

This clone was seen only once. This chain joins TRBV6-2 or TRBV6-3 and TRBJ2-7; TRBD2 aligns across 14 bases. The trim removed 6 bases at V and 4 bases at J, leaving 8 bases unmatched. In germline, CDR1 is MNHEY, CDR2 SVGEGT. CDR3 length equals 16 residues. This CDR3 reads CASSPTSGRALYEQYF. CDR3 DNA sequence: TGTGCCAGCAGCCCGACTAGCGGGAGGGCCTTGTACGAGCAGTACTTC.

The chain is built from TRBV3-1 (or the pseudogene TRBV3-2) and TRBJ1-4; TRBD1 agrees at 10 bases. The V segment lost 1 base and the J segment 8 bases; nucleotides outside the gene matches: 1. The CDR3 covers 14 residues. The germline V gene has CDR1 LGHDT and CDR2 YNNKEL (reference sequence). In DNA form, the CDR3 reads TGTGCCAGCAGCCAAGCGGGACAGGGGGAAAAACTGTTTTTT. Translating gives CASSQAGQGEKLFF.

The rearrangement uses TRBV30 and TRBJ1-5; tentative D call: TRBD1 (6 bases). Germline-derived CDR1 and CDR2 are GTSNPN and SVGIG (reference sequence). CDR3 length equals 14 residues. V was trimmed by 0 bases and J by 4 bases, leaving 10 bases between them. The CDR3 DNA reads as TGTGCCTGGAGTGTCTGGCAGGGGAATCAGCCCCAGCATTTT. This translates into CAWSVWQGNQPQHF.

For this clone: The final CDR3 position lacks the conserved phenylalanine or tryptophan, pointing to a likely read error. No DNA is shown, since the ends of the CDR3 on it are uncertain; the CDR3 is the one TCRdb lists. The J gene is TRBJ1-2, the V gene TRBV5-1; the table gives TRBD1 as D, unverified against the DNA. The germline CDR1 and CDR2 sequences are SGHRS and YFSETQ. The CDR3 adds up to 16 amino acids, both ends counted. CDR3 protein: CASSQGGQVGPIPIFR.

This chain links TRBV19 with TRBJ2-3, with 8 bases matching TRBD1. CDR1 and CDR2 (germline): LNHDA, SQIVND (reference sequence). V lost 9 bases to trimming and J lost 2 bases; unmatched junction nucleotides: 10. CDR3 size: 15 residues. The CDR3 bases are TGTGCCAGCGGACAGGGCGGGACCCACACAGATACGCAGTATTTT. Translated: CASGQGGTHTDTQYF.

The rearrangement uses TRBV29-1 and TRBJ2-2, with D unresolved. Trimming shortened V by 7 bases and J by 3 bases, and 9 bases separated the two germline ends. Germline CDR1 and CDR2: SQVTM and ANQGSEA. This CDR3 is built from 12 residues. The CDR3 spells CSGHSYTGELFF. The DNA for the CDR3 is TGCAGCGGTCACTCCTACACCGGGGAGCTGTTTTTT.

The rearrangement links TRBV5-1 to TRBJ2-7; D call uncertain. Germline-derived CDR1 and CDR2 are SGHRS and YFSETQ. CDR3 length: 14 amino acids. Trimming stripped 3 bases from V and 0 bases from J, with 10 bases between. The CDR3 DNA sequence: TGCGCCAGCAGCTCTCGAGGCCCCTCCTACGAGCAGTACTTC. It codes for CASSSRGPSYEQYF. Supplemented by reference TRBV5-1 and TRBJ2-7, the full variable domain reads KAGVTQTPRYLIKTRGQQVTLSCSPISGHRSVSWYQQTPGQGLQFLFEYFSETQRNKGNFPGRFSGRQFSNSRSEMNVSTLELGDSALYLCASSSRGPSYEQYFGPGTRLTVT.

The chain combines TRBV27 with TRBJ2-1, with 14 positions matching TRBD2. The germline V gene encodes CDR1 MNHEY and CDR2 SMNVEV (reference sequence). The CDR3 extends over 19 amino acids. The junction had 10 bases not matched to a gene; V was cut back by 6 bases and J by 0 bases. CDR3 nucleotide sequence: TGTGCCAGCAGGCCGACTAGCGGGAGGGCCTATGGCTCCTACAATGAGCAGTTCTTC. Translated: CASRPTSGRAYGSYNEQFF.